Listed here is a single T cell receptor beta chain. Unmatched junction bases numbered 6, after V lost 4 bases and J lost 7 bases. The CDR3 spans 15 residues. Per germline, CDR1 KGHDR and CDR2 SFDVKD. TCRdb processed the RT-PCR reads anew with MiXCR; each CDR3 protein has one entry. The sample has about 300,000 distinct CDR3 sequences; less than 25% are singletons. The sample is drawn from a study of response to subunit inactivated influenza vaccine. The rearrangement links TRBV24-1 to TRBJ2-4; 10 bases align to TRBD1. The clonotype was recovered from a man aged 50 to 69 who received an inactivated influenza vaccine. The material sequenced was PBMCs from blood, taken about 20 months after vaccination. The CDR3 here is CATSEATGGRNIQYF. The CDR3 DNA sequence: TGTGCCACCAGTGAAGCGACAGGGGGCCGGAACATTCAGTACTTC.